A single sample is the source of the 32 T cell receptor beta chains below, sequenced in a study of shared clonotypes between healthy human individuals. TCRdb's copy holds only in-frame clones and misses some; the assay was immunoSEQ multiplex PCR. This table has 450,000 to 600,000 clones, 79% appearing once. The specimen sequenced was PBMCs. These receptors all come from a woman in her thirties or forties in good health. Some clones in this sample may be carry-over from other donors' samples.

This clone was observed many times. This rearrangement joins TRBV5-4 to TRBJ1-2; D gene unclear. V lost 5 bases and J lost 8, with 16 bases in between. Germline V CDR1 and CDR2: SGHNT, YYREEE (reference sequence). The length of the CDR3 is 13 residues. CDR3 sequence: CASRPMGSRGYTF. For the CDR3, the DNA is TGTGCCAGCAGACCTATGGGGTCCAGAGGCTACACCTTC.

The CDR3, as DNA: TGCGCCAGCAGCCAACCCTCGCCGGGACAGGGGGCTAGGAGCTCCTACAATGAGCAGTTCTTC. Translation: CASSQPSPGQGARSSYNEQFF. J is TRBJ2-1 and V is TRBV4-1, with TRBD1 matching over 12 bases. Per the germline V gene, CDR1 is MGHRA and CDR2 is YSYEKL. The CDR3 extends over 21 amino acids. V was pared by 2 bases and J by 0 bases, with 14 bases of the junction left unmatched.

The chain uses TRBV27 and TRBJ1-4; 9 nucleotides align to TRBD1. The CDR3 consists of 16 residues. Looked up from germline, CDR1 is MNHEY and CDR2 is SMNVEV (reference sequence). J gave up 8 bases and V 5 bases, and 12 bases lay outside the gene matches. The CDR3: CASSQLPGTGNEKLFF. The CDR3 nucleotides read TGTGCCAGCAGTCAACTCCCCGGGACAGGGAACGAAAAACTGTTTTTT.

The chain is built from TRBV6-6 and TRBJ1-1; D is unresolved. The CDR3 loop spans 14 amino acids. The germline CDR1 and CDR2 sequences are MNHNY and SVGAGI (reference sequence). V lost 1 base to trimming and J lost 5 bases, with 11 bases between them. CDR3 bases: TGTGCCAGCAGTTACTTCCACATTGGGACTGAAGCTTTCTTT. As protein: CASSYFHIGTEAFF.

This clone was picked up a small number of times. The chain combines TRBV11-2 with TRBJ2-5; D gene unclear. V was trimmed by 5 bases and J by 2 bases, leaving 3 bases between them. This CDR3 spans 11 amino acids. Germline CDR1 SGHAT, CDR2 FQNNGV. The CDR3 region has the DNA TGTGCCAGCAGCCAACAAGAGACCCAGTACTTC. Protein: CASSQQETQYF.

The V and J genes are TRBV5-1 and TRBJ2-3; D ambiguous. CDR3 length equals 15 residues. V gave up 0 bases and J gave up 2 bases, with 10 bases separating them. CDR1 SGHRS and CDR2 YFSETQ come from the germline V gene. In nucleotides, the CDR3 is TGCGCCAGCAGCTTGGTTGGGCGGAACACAGATACGCAGTATTTT. Its translation is CASSLVGRNTDTQYF.

This clone showed up just once. The chain is built from TRBV2 and TRBJ2-2, with D unresolved. The germline V and J ends were trimmed by 6 bases and 3 bases, with 11 bases remaining between them. CDR1 is SNHLY, CDR2 FYNNEI, per germline. The CDR3 is 14 residues long. CDR3 residues: CASRLWTDTGELFF. The CDR3 DNA is TGTGCCAGCAGGTTATGGACGGACACCGGGGAGCTGTTTTTT.

This sequence joins TRBV2 and TRBJ2-5; D possibly matches TRBD1 or TRBD2 (6 bases each). The CDR3 covers 15 residues. CDR1 is SNHLY and CDR2 is FYNNEI in the germline V gene. Trimming stripped 7 bases from V and 1 base from J, with 16 bases between. This CDR3 is CASTVRGPPQETQYF. The CDR3 DNA reads TGTGCCAGCACGGTCCGGGGGCCTCCCCAAGAGACCCAGTACTTC.

The CDR3 sequence is CASSHLGESSEQFF. The CDR3 coding sequence is TGCGCCAGCAGCCATCTCGGGGAGTCTTCGGAGCAGTTCTTC. J is TRBJ2-1 and V is TRBV4-1, with TRBD2 as a possible D gene (5 bases). V was cut by 3 bases and J by 10 bases, with 16 bases left in between. CDR3 length: 14 residues. Germline V lookup: CDR1 MGHRA, CDR2 YSYEKL.

This chain links TRBV2 with TRBJ2-3; 8 bases map to TRBD1. This CDR3 region has 20 residues. With V trimmed by 6 bases and J by 2 bases, 22 bases remained unmatched. From germline, CDR1 is SNHLY and CDR2 FYNNEI. In DNA form, the CDR3 reads TGTGCCAGCAGGCTGTCCCGGGACAGGTTTTCCCCCTTACCCACAGATACGCAGTATTTT. Its translation is CASRLSRDRFSPLPTDTQYF.

The V and J genes are TRBV5-4 and TRBJ2-2, with D perhaps matching TRBD2 (6 bases). Germline-derived CDR1 and CDR2 are SGHNT and YYREEE (reference sequence). Trimming removed 0 bases at V and 6 bases at J, with 18 bases between. CDR3 size: 17 residues. CDR3 coding DNA: TGTGCCAGCAGCTTGGATTTGGTGACTAGTCTAGCCGGGGAGCTGTTTTTT. This codes for CASSLDLVTSLAGELFF.

In its sample, this clone was seen once. In the same sample, other DNA sequences code for this CDR3. The chain uses TRBV6-4 and TRBJ2-3, with a weak D call TRBD2 (5 bases). The length of the CDR3 is 15 residues. Germline CDR1 and CDR2: MRHNA and SNTAGT. The ends were cut back, 2 bases at V and 0 bases at J, with 9 bases in the middle. The CDR3 is CASSDVAGSTDTQYF. The CDR3 nucleotides read TGTGCCAGCAGTGACGTTGCGGGTAGCACAGATACGCAGTATTTT.

The chain uses TRBV7-9 and TRBJ2-1; TRBD2 might be the D (5 bases). V was cut by 3 bases and J by 8 bases, with 8 bases left in between. This CDR3 comprises 12 residues. Looked up from germline, CDR1 is SEHNR and CDR2 is FQNEAQ (reference sequence). CDR3 region: CASSLSSDEQFF. The CDR3 DNA sequence: TGTGCCAGCAGCTTGAGTAGCGATGAGCAGTTCTTC. Based on the CDR3 plus reference TRBV7-9 and TRBJ2-1, the full variable domain is DTGVSQNPRHKITKRGQNVTFRCDPISEHNRLYWYRQTLGQGPEFLTYFQNEAQLEKSRLLSDRFSAERPKGSFSTLEIQRTEQGDSAMYLCASSLSSDEQFFGPGTRLTVL.

This chain connects TRBV7-8 to TRBJ1-4; no clear D. The CDR3 is 13 residues long. Between the trimmed V and J ends, which lost 3 bases and 5 bases, there was a span of 7 bases. CDR1 SGHVS and CDR2 FQNEAQ come from the germline V gene. The CDR3 sequence is CASSFGPNEKLFF. CDR3 nucleotides: TGTGCCAGCAGCTTCGGACCAAATGAAAAACTGTTTTTT.

CDR3 sequence reads: CASSDSQETQYF. The CDR3 bases are TGTGCCAGCAGTGACAGTCAAGAGACCCAGTACTTC. The chain links TRBV7-7 to TRBJ2-5; possibly TRBD1 for D (5 bases). V lost 6 bases, J lost 2 bases, and 7 bases lay in between. This CDR3 spans 12 amino acids. CDR1 SSHAT and CDR2 FNYEAQ come from the germline V gene (reference sequence).

This chain joins TRBV7-9 and TRBJ2-7, with TRBD1 identical over 8 bases. With 5 bases clipped from V and 7 bases from J, the junction kept 10 bases outside the gene matches. This CDR3 comprises 14 residues. Germline V gene lookup returns CDR1 SEHNR and CDR2 FQNEAQ (reference sequence). DNA of the CDR3: TGTGCCAGCAGCCTACAGGGGGTGCCCGGGGAGCAGTACTTC. It is translated as CASSLQGVPGEQYF.

About this clone itself: Being one base from a much bigger clone, this may be a read error. The same CDR3 can be traced to other DNA sequences in this sample. This chain uses TRBV2 with TRBJ2-5; D is undetermined. Trimming removed 4 bases at V and 4 bases at J, with 13 bases between. The CDR3 has 14 residues. Per the germline V gene, CDR1 is SNHLY and CDR2 is FYNNEI. CDR3 amino acids: CASSVGKGSETQYF. In nucleotides, the CDR3 is TGTGCCAGCAGTGTAGGGAAGGGATCAGAGACCCAGTACTTC.

This clone turned up a few times. The CDR3 loop is CASDRAAYEQYF. As DNA, the CDR3 is TGTGCCTCAGATCGGGCGGCCTACGAGCAGTACTTC. The chain combines TRBV2 with TRBJ2-7; D ambiguous. The germline V and J ends were trimmed by 11 bases and 2 bases, with 13 bases remaining between them. CDR3 length: 12 residues. The V gene's germline CDR1 is SNHLY and CDR2 FYNNEI.

Turning to this clone: A far larger clone is one base from this, pointing to a likely read error. This sample includes further DNA sequences coding for the same CDR3. J is TRBJ1-1 and V is TRBV18, with D maybe TRBD1 (6 bases). Germline V lookup: CDR1 KGHSH, CDR2 LQKENI. The CDR3 loop spans 12 amino acids. Trimming cost V 6 bases and J 4 bases, with 9 bases left between them. In nucleotides, the CDR3 is TGTGCCAGCTCGCCAGGGGCCACTGAAGCTTTCTTT. Translating gives CASSPGATEAFF.

This clone was detected only once. The chain combines TRBV27 with TRBJ2-1, with 8 bases identical to TRBD2. V gave up 8 bases and J gave up 3 bases; unmatched junction bases: 6. Germline CDR1 is MNHEY and CDR2 is SMNVEV (reference sequence). The CDR3 extends over 14 amino acids. The CDR3: CASHLAGLYNEQFF. CDR3 coding DNA: TGTGCCAGCCACCTAGCGGGCCTCTACAATGAGCAGTTCTTC.

CDR3 sequence: CASSITQRLAGGYSSYNEQFF. As DNA, the CDR3 is TGTGCCAGCAGCATCACCCAGAGGCTAGCGGGAGGATATAGCTCCTACAATGAGCAGTTCTTC. This chain joins TRBV21-1 and TRBJ2-1; the table gives TRBD2 as D, unverified against the DNA. TRBV21-1 is flagged as a pseudogene. This CDR3 contains 21 residues.

This sequence joins TRBV28 and TRBJ1-1, with unresolved D. Trimming shortened V by 6 bases and J by 3 bases, and 17 bases separated the two germline ends. The CDR3 covers 15 residues. Per germline, CDR1 MDHEN and CDR2 SYDVKM. The CDR3 DNA reads TGTGCCAGCAGACCTTTGGGCGGACGACACACTGAAGCTTTCTTT. Encoded protein: CASRPLGGRHTEAFF.

This clone has only a few counts. In the same sample, other DNA sequences code for this CDR3. This chain uses TRBV19 with TRBJ2-1; 7 bases match TRBD2. CDR3 size: 16 residues. The V gene's germline CDR1 is LNHDA and CDR2 SQIVND (reference sequence). Trimming cost V 2 bases and J 2 bases; bases outside gene matches: 6. The CDR3 protein is CASSILGGRTYNEQFF. CDR3 in DNA: TGTGCCAGTAGTATATTGGGCGGGAGAACCTACAATGAGCAGTTCTTC.

CDR3 loop: CASSSRLATYNEQFF. Written as DNA, the CDR3 is TGTGCCAGCAGCTCACGACTAGCGACCTACAATGAGCAGTTCTTC. V is TRBV21-1 and J is TRBJ2-1; TRBD2, the table's D call, was not compared with the DNA. TRBV21-1 corresponds to a pseudogene. This CDR3 comprises 15 residues.

This clone was counted only a few times. This sequence joins TRBV27 and TRBJ2-3, with D possibly being TRBD2 (6 bases). The ends were cut back, 6 bases at V and 0 bases at J, with 16 bases in the middle. The V gene's germline CDR1 is MNHEY and CDR2 SMNVEV (reference sequence). This CDR3 has 16 residues. The CDR3 here is CASSLWWRESTDTQYF. The CDR3 DNA is TGTGCCAGCAGCCTATGGTGGCGGGAAAGCACAGATACGCAGTATTTT.

The chain combines TRBV7-8 with TRBJ2-5; 7 bases agree with TRBD2. The germline V gene encodes CDR1 SGHVS and CDR2 FQNEAQ. This CDR3 spans 16 amino acids. After removal of 5 bases from V and 5 bases from J, the junction contained 14 bases not matched to a gene. The CDR3 sequence: CASSPLLGGRGETQYF. The CDR3 bases are TGTGCCAGCAGCCCCCTACTGGGTGGGAGGGGTGAGACCCAGTACTTC.

This clone occurred a few times. J is TRBJ2-7 and V is TRBV2; 8 bases fit TRBD1. CDR3 length: 15 residues. In germline, CDR1 is SNHLY, CDR2 FYNNEI. The ends lost 4 bases at V and 2 bases at J; junction bases unmatched: 7. This CDR3 reads CASSVMGQEPYEQYF. The DNA of the CDR3 is TGTGCCAGCAGTGTGATGGGACAGGAACCCTACGAGCAGTACTTC.

The chain employs TRBV25-1 and TRBJ2-7; 7 bases fit TRBD2. Germline lookup yields CDR1 MGHDK and CDR2 SYGVNS. The V and J ends lost 4 bases and 2 bases, in that order; junction bases with no gene match: 5. The CDR3 sequence is 14 residues long. CDR3 amino acids: CASSAGTTTYEQYF. The CDR3 region has the DNA TGTGCCAGCAGTGCCGGGACTACCACCTACGAGCAGTACTTC.

The chain joins TRBV11-2 to TRBJ2-1; D perhaps matches TRBD2 (5 bases). The CDR3 is 14 residues long. The V and J ends lost 6 bases and 7 bases respectively, with 16 bases between them. Germline V lookup: CDR1 SGHAT, CDR2 FQNNGV. The CDR3 sequence is CASSSAGLQNEQFF. Written as DNA, the CDR3 is TGTGCCAGCAGTTCTGCCGGACTGCAAAATGAGCAGTTCTTC.

This clone has just a few counts. The genes are TRBV6-1 and TRBJ2-5; the D gene is possibly TRBD1 (7 bases). The tail of the sequence fits TRBJ2-7 better, so the J call may be wrong. Germline V gene lookup returns CDR1 MNHNS and CDR2 SASEGT. The CDR3 is 13 amino acids. The CDR3, as DNA: TGTGCCAGCATGACCGGAGGGGGCGACGAGCAGTACTTC. It codes for CASMTGGGDEQYF.

This chain connects TRBV9 to TRBJ2-3; possibly TRBD2 for D (5 bases). The germline V and J ends were trimmed by 4 bases and 0 bases, with 21 bases remaining between them. The CDR3 runs to 18 residues. From germline, CDR1 is SGDLS and CDR2 YYNGEE. CDR3 loop: CASSSRLNGPLSTDTQYF. DNA for the CDR3: TGTGCCAGCAGCTCACGACTAAATGGCCCTCTCAGCACAGATACGCAGTATTTT. The full variable domain, rest sourced from reference TRBV9 and TRBJ2-3, is DSGVTQTPKHLITATGQRVTLRCSPRSGDLSVYWYQQSLDQGLQFLIQYYNGEERAKGNILERFSAQQFPDLHSELNLSSLELGDSALYFCASSSRLNGPLSTDTQYFGPGTRLTVL.

The V call is TRBV29-1, the J call TRBJ2-7, with 8 bases that match TRBD1. The CDR3 sequence is 15 residues long. The J segment lost 3 bases and the V segment lost 6 bases, leaving 13 bases of the junction unmatched. The V gene's germline CDR1 is SQVTM and CDR2 ANQGSEA. The CDR3 loop is CSVLPGTGPVYEQYF. DNA for the CDR3: TGCAGCGTCCTACCCGGGACAGGTCCAGTCTACGAGCAGTACTTC.